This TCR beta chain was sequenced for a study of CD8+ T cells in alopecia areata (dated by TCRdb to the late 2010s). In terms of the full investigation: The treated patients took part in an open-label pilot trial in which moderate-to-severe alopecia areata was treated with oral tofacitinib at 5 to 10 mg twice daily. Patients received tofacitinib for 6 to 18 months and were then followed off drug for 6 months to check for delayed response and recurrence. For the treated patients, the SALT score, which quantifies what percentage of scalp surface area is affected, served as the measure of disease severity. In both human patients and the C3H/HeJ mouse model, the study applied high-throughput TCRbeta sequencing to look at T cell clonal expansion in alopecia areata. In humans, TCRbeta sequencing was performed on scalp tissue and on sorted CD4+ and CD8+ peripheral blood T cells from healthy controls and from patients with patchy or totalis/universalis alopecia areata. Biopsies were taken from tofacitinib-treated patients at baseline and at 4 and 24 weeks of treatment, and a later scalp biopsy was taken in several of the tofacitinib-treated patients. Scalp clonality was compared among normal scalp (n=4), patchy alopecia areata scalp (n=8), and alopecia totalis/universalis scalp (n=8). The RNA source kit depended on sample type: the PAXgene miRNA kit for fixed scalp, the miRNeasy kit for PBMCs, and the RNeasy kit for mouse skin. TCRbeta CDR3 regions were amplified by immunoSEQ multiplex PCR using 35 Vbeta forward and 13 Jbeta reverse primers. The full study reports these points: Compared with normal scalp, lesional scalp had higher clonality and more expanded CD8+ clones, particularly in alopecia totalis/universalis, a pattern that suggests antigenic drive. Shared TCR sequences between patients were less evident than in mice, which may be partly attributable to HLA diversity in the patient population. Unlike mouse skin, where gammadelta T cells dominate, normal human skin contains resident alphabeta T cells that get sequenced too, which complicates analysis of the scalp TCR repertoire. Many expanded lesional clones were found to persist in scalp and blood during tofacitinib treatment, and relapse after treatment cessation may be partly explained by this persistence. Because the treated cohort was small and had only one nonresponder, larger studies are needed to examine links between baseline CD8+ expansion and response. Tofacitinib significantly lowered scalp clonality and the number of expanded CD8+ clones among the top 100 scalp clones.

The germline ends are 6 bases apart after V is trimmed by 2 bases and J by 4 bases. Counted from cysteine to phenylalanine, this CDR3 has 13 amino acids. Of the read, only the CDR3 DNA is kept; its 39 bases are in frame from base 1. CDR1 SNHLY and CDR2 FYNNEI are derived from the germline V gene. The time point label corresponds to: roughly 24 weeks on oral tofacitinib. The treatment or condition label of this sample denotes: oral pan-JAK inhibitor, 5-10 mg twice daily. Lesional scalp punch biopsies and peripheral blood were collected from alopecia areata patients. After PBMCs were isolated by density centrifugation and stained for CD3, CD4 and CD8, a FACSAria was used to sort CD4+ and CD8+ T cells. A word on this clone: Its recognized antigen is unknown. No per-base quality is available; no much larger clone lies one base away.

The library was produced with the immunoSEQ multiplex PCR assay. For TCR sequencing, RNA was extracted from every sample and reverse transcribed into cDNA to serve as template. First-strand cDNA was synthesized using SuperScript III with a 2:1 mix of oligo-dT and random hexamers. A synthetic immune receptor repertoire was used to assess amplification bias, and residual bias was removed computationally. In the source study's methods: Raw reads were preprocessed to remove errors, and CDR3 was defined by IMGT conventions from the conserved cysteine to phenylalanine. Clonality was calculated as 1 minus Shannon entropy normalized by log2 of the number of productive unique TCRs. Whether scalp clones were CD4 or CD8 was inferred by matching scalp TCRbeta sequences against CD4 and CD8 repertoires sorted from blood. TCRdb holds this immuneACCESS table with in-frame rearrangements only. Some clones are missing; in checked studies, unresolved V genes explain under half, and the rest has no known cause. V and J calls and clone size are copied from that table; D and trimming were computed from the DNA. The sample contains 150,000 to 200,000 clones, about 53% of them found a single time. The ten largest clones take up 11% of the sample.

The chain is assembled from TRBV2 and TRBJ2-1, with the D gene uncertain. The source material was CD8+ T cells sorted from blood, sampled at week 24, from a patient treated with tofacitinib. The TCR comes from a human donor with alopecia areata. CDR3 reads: CASSEWQYNEQFF. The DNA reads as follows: TGTGCCAGCAGTGAATGGCAGTACAATGAGCAGTTCTTC.